Below, 18 T cell receptor beta chains from the same sample are listed, as sequenced in a study of blood T cell repertoires in COVID-19. Profiled with immunoSEQ multiplex PCR; TCRdb holds only in-frame clones, not every one. The profile shows approximately 310,000 clones, around 87% of them singletons. The sequencing sample was made of peripheral blood. The receptors were gathered from a man in his forties or fifties with active or convalescent COVID-19.

Only one count was recorded for this clone. The V and J genes are TRBV7-2 and TRBJ2-1; D ambiguous. The CDR3 length is 12 residues. Trimming pared 6 bases from V and 7 bases from J, leaving 10 bases between. Germline V CDR1 and CDR2: SGHTA, FQGNSA. DNA of the CDR3: TGTGCCAGCAGTCACCCCCGGAATGAGCAGTTCTTC. It yields the protein CASSHPRNEQFF.

This chain joins TRBV9 and TRBJ2-7, with 11 bases identical to TRBD1. Germline CDR1 reads SGDLS; CDR2 reads YYNGEE. V lost 0 bases to trimming and J lost 7 bases; unmatched junction nucleotides: 6. This CDR3 spans 15 amino acids. DNA of the CDR3: TGTGCCAGCAGCGTAGAACCGGACAGGGGGCGGGAGCAGTACTTC. It encodes CASSVEPDRGREQYF.

The CDR3 nucleotides read TGTGCCAGCAGTACCCAAGACAGGCAGTACTTC. Residues: CASSTQDRQYF. The chain combines TRBV12-3 or TRBV12-4 with TRBJ2-7, with D possibly being TRBD1 (5 bases). The CDR3 has 11 residues. V lost 5 bases and J lost 9, with 11 bases in between.

The sample holds a few counts of this clone. The V gene is TRBV2, the J gene TRBJ1-6; 7 bases agree with TRBD1. Trimming at V came to 4 bases and at J to 7 bases, leaving 7 bases not matched to a gene. Germline loops: CDR1 SNHLY, CDR2 FYNNEI. This CDR3 spans 15 amino acids. The CDR3 sequence is CASSGNRGRNSPLHF. The CDR3 region has the DNA TGTGCCAGCAGTGGTAACAGGGGAAGGAATTCACCCCTCCACTTT.

The chain recombines TRBV2 with TRBJ1-2; maybe TRBD1 (6 bases). The ends were cut back, 7 bases at V and 4 bases at J, with 25 bases in the middle. The length of the CDR3 is 17 residues. Germline assignment: CDR1 SNHLY and CDR2 FYNNEI. The CDR3 loop is CASTPTGLGDLGYGYTF. In DNA form, the CDR3 reads TGTGCCAGCACACCGACAGGATTGGGGGATTTGGGCTATGGCTACACCTTC.

This clone was found a few times. The chain is built from TRBV28 and TRBJ1-2, with 7 nucleotides matching TRBD1. The CDR3 contains 14 residues. The germline CDR1 and CDR2 sequences are MDHEN and SYDVKM. Unmatched junction bases numbered 5, after V lost 6 bases and J lost 1 base. The CDR3: CASRHQGDNYGYTF. The CDR3 coding sequence is TGTGCCAGCAGACATCAGGGGGATAACTATGGCTACACCTTC.

Here the CDR3 DNA reads TGTGCCAGCAGCGATTCCGGGACTAGCGGGAGAAAAATGCAGTTCTTC. It yields the protein CASSDSGTSGRKMQFF. The rearrangement uses TRBV9 and TRBJ2-1; 14 bases are a match to TRBD2. V lost 3 bases, J lost 12 bases, and 11 bases stayed unmatched. Germline lookup yields CDR1 SGDLS and CDR2 YYNGEE. The CDR3 is made up of 16 amino acids.

The chain links TRBV11-3 to TRBJ2-7; D is ambiguous. Germline CDR1 SGHNT, CDR2 YENEEA. Deletions cut 5 bases from V and 9 bases from J, with 38 bases between. The CDR3 length is 20 residues. The CDR3 DNA follows: TGTGCCAGCAGCCGCTCTAGTGGGTCTCCTACGAGCAGTCCACCCTTTAGGCAGTACTTC. Its translation is CASSRSSGSPTSSPPFRQYF.

This clone was picked up one time. This rearrangement joins TRBV27 to TRBJ2-1; maybe TRBD2 (6 bases). Germline V gives CDR1 MNHEY, CDR2 SMNVEV (reference sequence). Trimming cost V 0 bases and J 10 bases, with 16 bases left between them. There are 15 residues in the CDR3. The CDR3 DNA reads TGTGCCAGCAGTTTATCAGTGGAGGGCCCAAGGGAGCAGTTCTTC. Its translation is CASSLSVEGPREQFF.

In this sample, this clone turned up a few times. The chain combines TRBV29-1 with TRBJ1-5; no firm D call. Germline values: CDR1 SQVTM, CDR2 ANQGSEA. V was clipped by 7 bases and J by 0 bases, with 19 bases between them. This CDR3 is built from 16 residues. CDR3: CSANRSHLDSNQPQHF. The DNA for the CDR3 is TGCAGCGCGAACCGGTCCCATCTTGATAGCAATCAGCCCCAGCATTTT.

This chain connects TRBV6-2 or TRBV6-3 to TRBJ2-7, with TRBD2 matching over 13 bases. With V trimmed by 4 bases and J by 2 bases, 17 bases remained unmatched. The CDR3 has 20 residues. Germline lookup yields CDR1 MNHEY and CDR2 SVGEGT. The CDR3 protein is CASSSPTYTSGGARAYEQYF. The CDR3, as DNA: TGTGCCAGCAGTTCGCCCACCTATACTAGCGGGGGGGCGCGGGCCTACGAGCAGTACTTC.

The chain couples TRBV5-1 to TRBJ1-2; D is perhaps TRBD1 (5 bases). This CDR3 comprises 11 residues. Germline values: CDR1 SGHRS, CDR2 YFSETQ. Trimming took off 6 bases at V and 8 bases at J, with 11 bases between the two ends. The CDR3 loop reads CASTDQGGYTF. CDR3 in DNA: TGCGCCAGCACCGACCAGGGAGGCTACACCTTC.

CDR3 region: CASVQGARNTEAFF. CDR3 sequence (DNA): TGTGCCAGCGTCCAGGGGGCGCGGAACACTGAAGCTTTCTTT. J is TRBJ1-1 and V is TRBV28, with 8 bases that match TRBD1. The CDR3 contains 14 residues. The junction had 6 bases not matched to a gene; V was cut back by 8 bases and J by 1 base. Germline V gene lookup returns CDR1 MDHEN and CDR2 SYDVKM.

This clone is a singleton in its sample. The V and J genes are TRBV5-1 and TRBJ1-1; D uncertain. Germline CDR1 and CDR2: SGHRS and YFSETQ. This CDR3 contains 14 residues. Trimming removed 2 bases from V and 2 bases from J, with 10 bases in between. CDR3 protein: CASSFITVNTEAFF. The CDR3 DNA is TGCGCCAGCAGCTTTATTACAGTCAACACTGAAGCTTTCTTT.

The chain combines TRBV5-1 with TRBJ2-7, with 9 bases matching TRBD1. CDR1 is SGHRS, CDR2 YFSETQ, per germline. Trimming took 2 bases from V and 2 from J; bases not matched to a gene: 2. CDR3 length: 14 amino acids. DNA of the CDR3: TGCGCCAGCAGCTTACAGGGGGCCCCCTACGAGCAGTACTTC. Translated, it gives CASSLQGAPYEQYF.

The V gene is TRBV6-5, the J gene TRBJ1-1; D is possibly TRBD1 (5 bases). From germline, CDR1 is MNHEY and CDR2 SVGAGI. The CDR3 totals 15 residues. V dropped 2 bases and J dropped 1 base, with 11 bases sitting between them. CDR3 nucleotides: TGTGCCAGCAGTTACCAATTTACAGGGAACACTGAAGCTTTCTTT. Translating gives CASSYQFTGNTEAFF.

Here the CDR3 reads CASSYRGGTEAFF. The CDR3 region has the DNA TGTGCCAGCAGCTACCGGGGAGGGACTGAAGCTTTCTTT. This chain links TRBV28 with TRBJ1-1; unclear D gene. Trimming pared 6 bases from V and 5 bases from J, leaving 13 bases between. The CDR3 runs 13 residues. Per germline, CDR1 MDHEN and CDR2 SYDVKM.

This chain connects TRBV28 to TRBJ1-2, with a weak D call TRBD1 (6 bases). Germline loops: CDR1 MDHEN, CDR2 SYDVKM. Trimming took 5 bases from V and 4 from J, leaving 11 bases between them. The CDR3 is 13 amino acids. The DNA for the CDR3 is TGTGCCAGCAGTCCAGGGGAGAGCTATGGCTACACCTTC. Protein sequence: CASSPGESYGYTF.